Presented here are 5 T cell receptor beta chains from one specimen sequenced in a study of T cells in Graves' hyperthyroidism and ophthalmopathy (dated by TCRdb to the late 2010s). Receptor amplification or capture employed multiplex PCR. Sequencing was carried out with an Illumina HiSeq 2000. The TCR beta CDR3 regions were amplified from the RNA transcripts. A first-round RT-PCR of the TCR CDR3 used the HTBI primer set with the Qiagen OneStep RT-PCR kit. TCRdb ran its own pipeline on the public reads, namely fastp trimming at Q25 and MiXCR clone calling, and kept in-frame beta chains. Merged by CDR3 protein, the rows form single entries marked with the most common genes and DNA. Within this sample are under 350,000 distinct CDR3 sequences, with roughly 15% of them counted one time only. The ten most abundant clones make up 30% to 40% of the sample. Sequencing was done on a sample of blood. These receptors came from a woman in her thirties or forties with Graves' ophthalmopathy.

This clonotype was picked up many times. The chain is built from TRBV6-1 and TRBJ2-3; D remains unclear. There are 17 residues in the CDR3. CDR1 is MNHNS, CDR2 SASEGT, per germline. V lost 5 bases to trimming and J lost 2 bases, with 20 bases between them. CDR3 amino acids: CASSPLGRSPTTDTQYF. As DNA, the CDR3 is TGTGCCAGCAGTCCTCTCGGCAGGAGTCCGACCACAGATACGCAGTATTTT.

In this sample, this clonotype turned up many times. This chain links TRBV6-1 with TRBJ1-5, with D maybe TRBD1 (5 bases). V was clipped by 5 bases and J by 0 bases, with 20 bases between them. The CDR3 totals 18 residues. Per the germline V gene, CDR1 is MNHNS and CDR2 is SASEGT. This CDR3 reads CASSTVPPGAYSNQPQHF. CDR3 bases: TGTGCCAGCAGTACCGTACCCCCCGGGGCATATAGCAATCAGCCCCAGCATTTT.

This clonotype has only a few counts. The chain has TRBV9 and TRBJ1-6; D is uncertain. This CDR3 is 17 amino acids long. Germline V lookup: CDR1 SGDLS, CDR2 YYNGEE. V was cut by 0 bases and J by 9 bases, with 19 bases left in between. As DNA, the CDR3 is TGTGCCAGCAGCGTAGCGGCGGACCCCGAGGGTGGTTCACCCCTCCACTTT. Its translation is CASSVAADPEGGSPLHF.

This clonotype occurred many times. The gene calls are TRBV6-1 and TRBJ2-2; 9 bases are a match to TRBD1. In germline, CDR1 is MNHNS, CDR2 SASEGT. This CDR3 has 16 residues. J lost 5 bases, V lost 5 bases, and 9 bases had no gene match. Written as DNA, the CDR3 is TGTGCCAGCAGTTTACAGGGACAGGGTTTTACCGGGGAGCTGTTTTTT. Its translation is CASSLQGQGFTGELFF.

The sample holds many counts of this clonotype. The rearrangement joins TRBV12-3 or TRBV12-4 to TRBJ2-7, with 11 bases that match TRBD2. The CDR3 is 17 amino acids. Unmatched junction bases numbered 14, after V lost 8 bases and J lost 2 bases. Written as DNA, the CDR3 is TGTGCCAGCCTAGGATCCGTAGCGGGGGGGCGAACCTACGAGCAGTACTTC. As protein: CASLGSVAGGRTYEQYF.